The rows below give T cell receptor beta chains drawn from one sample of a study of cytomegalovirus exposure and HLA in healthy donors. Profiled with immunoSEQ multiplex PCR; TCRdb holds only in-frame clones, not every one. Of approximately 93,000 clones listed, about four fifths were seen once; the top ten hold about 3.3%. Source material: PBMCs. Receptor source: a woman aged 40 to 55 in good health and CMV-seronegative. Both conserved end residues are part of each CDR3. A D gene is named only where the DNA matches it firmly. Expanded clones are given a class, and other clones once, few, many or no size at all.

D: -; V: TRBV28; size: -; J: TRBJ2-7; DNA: TGTGCCAGCGGCGCCCGTGGGGCCGAGCAGTACTTC; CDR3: CASGARGAEQYF
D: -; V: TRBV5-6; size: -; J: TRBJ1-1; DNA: TGTGCCAGCAGCTTGAGGGGAGGTACGAACACTGAAGCTTTCTTT; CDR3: CASSLRGGTNTEAFF
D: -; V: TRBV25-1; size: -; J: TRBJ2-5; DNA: TGTGCCAGCAGTAGTAGACAGACCCAAGAGACCCAGTACTTC; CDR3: CASSSRQTQETQYF
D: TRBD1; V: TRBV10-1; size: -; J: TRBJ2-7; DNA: TGCGCCAGCAGTTCCGGGACAGGGGAGGCCCACGAGCAGTACTTC; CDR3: CASSSGTGEAHEQYF
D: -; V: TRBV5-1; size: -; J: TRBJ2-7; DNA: TGCGCCAGCAGGTTTGCGGAGGCCTACGAGCAGTACTTC; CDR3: CASRFAEAYEQYF
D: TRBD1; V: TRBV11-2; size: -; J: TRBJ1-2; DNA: TGTGCCAGCAGCCCCGGGACAGGGAACTATGGCTACACCTTC; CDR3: CASSPGTGNYGYTF
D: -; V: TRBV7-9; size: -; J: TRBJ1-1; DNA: TGTGCCAGCAGCTTAGAAGGACAGAACACTGAAGCTTTCTTT; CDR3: CASSLEGQNTEAFF
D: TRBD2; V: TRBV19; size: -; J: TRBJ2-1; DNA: TGTGCCAGTAGTATAGATACTAGCGGGAGGGCCCATGAGCAGTTCTTC; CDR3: CASSIDTSGRAHEQFF
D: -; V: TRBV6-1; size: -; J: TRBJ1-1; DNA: TGTGCCAGCAGTGGCCCAGGGGTGAACACTGAAGCTTTCTTT; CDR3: CASSGPGVNTEAFF
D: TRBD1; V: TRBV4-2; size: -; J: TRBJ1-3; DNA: TGTGCCAGCAGCCAACCGACAGGGGCCGGAAACACCATATATTTT; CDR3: CASSQPTGAGNTIYF
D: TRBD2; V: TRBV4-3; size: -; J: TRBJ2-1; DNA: TGCGCCAGCAGCCAACTAGCGGGAGTTGATGAGCAGTTCTTC; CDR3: CASSQLAGVDEQFF
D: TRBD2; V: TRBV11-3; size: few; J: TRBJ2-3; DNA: TGTGCCAGCAGCCAGGCAGCGGGGGCACTACCAAACGCGGATACGCAGTATTTT; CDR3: CASSQAAGALPNADTQYF
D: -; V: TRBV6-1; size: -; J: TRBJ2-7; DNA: TGTGCCAGCAGGGACGGGAGCTCCTACGAGCAGTACTTC; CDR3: CASRDGSSYEQYF
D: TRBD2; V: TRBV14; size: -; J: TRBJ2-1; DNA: TGTGCCAGCAGCCCCGGACTAGCGGGAGGGCGGCACTCCAATGAGCAGTTCTTC; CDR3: CASSPGLAGGRHSNEQFF
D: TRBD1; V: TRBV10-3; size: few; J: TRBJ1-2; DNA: TGTGCCATCAGTATAGGGGGCTGGGAACATGGCTACACCTTC; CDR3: CAISIGGWEHGYTF
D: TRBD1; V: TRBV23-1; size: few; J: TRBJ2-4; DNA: TGCGCCAGCAGTCACGTCCGGGACAGGGCGGCCAAAAACATTCAGTACTTC; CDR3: CASSHVRDRAAKNIQYF
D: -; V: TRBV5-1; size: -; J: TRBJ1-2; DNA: TGCGCCAGCAGCTTGGAGTTAGGACAGATCCCCTATGGCTACACCTTC; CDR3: CASSLELGQIPYGYTF
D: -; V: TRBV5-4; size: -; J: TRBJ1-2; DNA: TGTGCCAGCAGCTTGGAGGGGAGGAACTATGGCTACACCTTC; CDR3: CASSLEGRNYGYTF
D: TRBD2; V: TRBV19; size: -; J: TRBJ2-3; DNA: TGTGCCAGTAGTACCCTCGCCGGGACTAGCGGAGCTCAGGCAGATACGCAGTATTTT; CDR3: CASSTLAGTSGAQADTQYF
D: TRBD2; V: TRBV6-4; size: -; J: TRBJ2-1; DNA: TGTGCCAGCAAAGGCCCTAGCGGCAATGAGCAGTTCTTC; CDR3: CASKGPSGNEQFF
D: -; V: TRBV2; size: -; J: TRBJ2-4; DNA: TGTGCCAGCAACGCCGGGAATAAAAACATTCAGTACTTC; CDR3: CASNAGNKNIQYF
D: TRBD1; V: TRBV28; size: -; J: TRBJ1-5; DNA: TGTGCCAGCATCTTAAATTGGGGACAGCTAAATCAGCCCCAGCATTTT; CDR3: CASILNWGQLNQPQHF
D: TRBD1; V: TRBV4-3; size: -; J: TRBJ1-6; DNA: TGCGCCAGCAGCCTTTTAGGGACAGGGGTTAATTCACCCCTCCACTTT; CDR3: CASSLLGTGVNSPLHF